The T cell receptor beta chain under discussion was sequenced for a study of identical twins. General study results and limits: Twin sharing of out-of-frame TCR alpha was underestimated by models in monozygotic pairs.

The length of the CDR3 is 15 residues. Trimming stripped 4 bases from V and 1 base from J, with 13 bases between. Germline assignment: CDR1 DFQATT and CDR2 SNEGSKA (reference sequence). TCRdb called the 5' RACE reads again in MiXCR, with one record for every CDR3 protein. The sample has about 100,000 distinct CDR3 sequences; just under 6% are singletons. This clonotype was counted many times. The antigen remains unidentified. This TCR derives from a woman in her forties or fifties in good health. The specimen sequenced was memory T cells sorted from blood. The chain recombines TRBV20-1 with TRBJ2-2; the D gene could be TRBD1 or TRBD2 (5 bases each). The CDR3 region is CSAMGPSLNTGELFF. CDR3 nucleotides: TGCAGTGCTATGGGACCGTCCTTGAACACCGGGGAGCTGTTTTTT.